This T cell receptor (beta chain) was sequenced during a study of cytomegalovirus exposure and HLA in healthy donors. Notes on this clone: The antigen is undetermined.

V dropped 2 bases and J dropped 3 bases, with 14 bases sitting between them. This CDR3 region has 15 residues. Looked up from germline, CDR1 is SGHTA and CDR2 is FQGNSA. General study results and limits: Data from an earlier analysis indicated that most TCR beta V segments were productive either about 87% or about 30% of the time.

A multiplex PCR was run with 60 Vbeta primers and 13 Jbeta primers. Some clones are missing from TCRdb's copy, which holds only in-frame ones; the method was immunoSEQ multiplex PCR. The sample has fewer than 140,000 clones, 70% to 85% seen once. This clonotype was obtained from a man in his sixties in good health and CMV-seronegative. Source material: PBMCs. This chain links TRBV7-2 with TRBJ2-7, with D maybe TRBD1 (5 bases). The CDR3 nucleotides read TGTGCCAGCAGCTTAATCACTGGACAAGGCTACGAGCAGTACTTC. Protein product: CASSLITGQGYEQYF.